This TCR beta chain appears in the sequencing data of a study of cytomegalovirus exposure and HLA in healthy donors. CDR1 is SGHDN, CDR2 FVKESK, per germline. Germline trimming cut 4 bases from V and 4 bases from J; bases unmatched to any gene: 10. The CDR3 has 16 amino acids. Profiling relied on immunoSEQ multiplex PCR, and the TCRdb table lists in-frame clones only, not all of them. This sample has roughly 300,000 clones, with 86% found just once. This sequence originates from a woman between 18 and 29 years old in good health and CMV-seronegative. The material sequenced was PBMCs. This chain connects TRBV14 to TRBJ2-1; 7 bases fit TRBD2. The CDR3 loop is CASSPPSREAYNEQFF. DNA for the CDR3: TGTGCCAGCAGCCCCCCAAGCCGGGAGGCATACAATGAGCAGTTCTTC.